A selection of T cell receptor beta chains follows, all from one sample in a study of T cells in Graves' hyperthyroidism and ophthalmopathy. One entry per CDR3 protein, called by TCRdb with MiXCR from the multiplex PCR reads. Of under 400,000 distinct CDR3 sequences in the sample, roughly 23% were seen once. The specimen was blood. Receptors originate from a woman aged 45-65 years with Graves' hyperthyroidism. CDR3s include the opening cysteine and the closing phenylalanine or tryptophan. D genes are given only for firm matches. The listing skips clone size in some rows; elsewhere it reads once, few, many or a size class.

J: TRBJ2-2
size: .
V: TRBV5-1
D: TRBD2
DNA: TGCGCCAGCAGCTTGGGCGGGAGGGTGTTGTCCGGGGAGCTGTTTTTT
CDR3: CASSLGGRVLSGELFF

J: TRBJ1-2
size: .
V: TRBV19
D: .
DNA: TGTGCCAGTAGCCATCGACAGGATCCAAACTATGGCTACACCTTC
CDR3: CASSHRQDPNYGYTF

J: TRBJ2-7
size: many
V: TRBV11-3
D: .
DNA: TGTGCCAGCAGCGGGCAGAATCGCTACGAGCAGTACTTC
CDR3: CASSGQNRYEQYF

J: TRBJ2-5
size: .
V: TRBV20-1
D: TRBD1
DNA: TGCAGTGCTCAGGGGGACAGGGGGCGTGATCAGCCCCAGGGGACCCAGTACTTC
CDR3: CSAQGDRGRDQPQGTQYF

J: TRBJ2-3
size: many
V: TRBV12-3/TRBV12-4
D: .
DNA: TGTGCCAGCAGTGGAGTTGGCACAGATACGCAGTATTTT
CDR3: CASSGVGTDTQYF

J: TRBJ1-1
size: many
V: TRBV29-1
D: .
DNA: TGCAGCGCTCGGAGTGCCTGGGAAGCTTTCTTT
CDR3: CSARSAWEAFF

J: TRBJ2-6
size: few
V: TRBV2
D: .
DNA: TGTGCCAGCAGTGCAGCCTCTGGGGCCAACGTCCTGACTTTC
CDR3: CASSAASGANVLTF

J: TRBJ2-7
size: few
V: TRBV5-4
D: .
DNA: TGTGCCAGCAGCGCTAGGGACGGAAGCTCCTACGAGCAGTACTTC
CDR3: CASSARDGSSYEQYF

J: TRBJ2-5
size: few
V: TRBV11-2
D: TRBD2
DNA: TGTGCCAGCAGCTTGATAGCGGGCAGCCAAGAGACCCAGTACTTC
CDR3: CASSLIAGSQETQYF

J: TRBJ2-7
size: .
V: TRBV11-1
D: TRBD2
DNA: TGTGCCAGCAGCTTCTTCCCTAGCGGGACACGGGAGCAGTACTTC
CDR3: CASSFFPSGTREQYF

J: TRBJ1-5
size: .
V: TRBV28
D: .
DNA: TGTGCCAGCAGTTTGATACAGGGTAGCAATCAGCCCCAGCATTTT
CDR3: CASSLIQGSNQPQHF

J: TRBJ1-6
size: many
V: TRBV19
D: TRBD1
DNA: TGTGCCAGTACCAGAGGACAGGGTATCGATTCACCCCTCCACTTT
CDR3: CASTRGQGIDSPLHF

J: TRBJ2-3
size: many
V: TRBV18
D: TRBD2
DNA: TGTGCCAGCTCACCCTATAGCGGGATCACAGATACGCAGTATTTT
CDR3: CASSPYSGITDTQYF

J: TRBJ1-2
size: .
V: TRBV5-5
D: .
DNA: TGTGCCAGCAGCACGGAGGCCCCCCTCATCTATGGCTACACCTTC
CDR3: CASSTEAPLIYGYTF

J: TRBJ1-2
size: .
V: TRBV19
D: TRBD1
DNA: TGTGCCAGTAGCATCCTGCACAGGGGTTCGTATAATGGCTACACCTTC
CDR3: CASSILHRGSYNGYTF

J: TRBJ1-5
size: many
V: TRBV11-2
D: TRBD1
DNA: TGTGCCAGCAGCTCCGGACAGGCTAGCAATCAGCCCCAGCATTTT
CDR3: CASSSGQASNQPQHF

J: TRBJ2-7
size: many
V: TRBV28
D: .
DNA: TGTGCCACCTTAGAACAGGGTCGCGAGCAGTACTTC
CDR3: CATLEQGREQYF

J: TRBJ1-2
size: many
V: TRBV28
D: TRBD1
DNA: TGTGCCAGCAGCCTATTAAATTGGAGGACAGGGGGTGCCTATGGCTACACCTTC
CDR3: CASSLLNWRTGGAYGYTF

J: TRBJ1-5
size: many
V: TRBV12-3/TRBV12-4
D: TRBD1
DNA: TGTGCCAGCAGTGCGACAAGGACAGGGCTCACTCAGCCCCAGCATTTT
CDR3: CASSATRTGLTQPQHF

J: TRBJ1-2
size: .
V: TRBV2
D: .
DNA: TGTGCCAGCACCGAAGGAACCTACCTTCTTGGCTACACCTTC
CDR3: CASTEGTYLLGYTF

J: TRBJ2-2
size: many
V: TRBV3-1
D: TRBD1
DNA: TGTGCCAGCAGCCAAGGGGACAGGGACTCCGGGGAGCTGTTTTTT
CDR3: CASSQGDRDSGELFF

J: TRBJ2-1
size: many
V: TRBV18
D: .
DNA: TGTGCCAGCTCACCAGAAGGGGCCTACAATGAGCAGTTCTTC
CDR3: CASSPEGAYNEQFF

J: TRBJ1-6
size: .
V: TRBV27
D: .
DNA: TGTGCCAGCAGTTCCCGAAGCAATTCACCCCTCCACTTT
CDR3: CASSSRSNSPLHF

J: TRBJ2-5
size: many
V: TRBV18
D: .
DNA: TGTGCCAGCTCACCGGGGGTAGAGACCCAGTACTTC
CDR3: CASSPGVETQYF

J: TRBJ2-2
size: few
V: TRBV7-3
D: TRBD2
DNA: TGTGCCAGCAGCTTAGCTAGCGGGGGGAATTCGGCCGGGGAGCTGTTTTTT
CDR3: CASSLASGGNSAGELFF

J: TRBJ2-7
size: many
V: TRBV6-1
D: .
DNA: TGTGCCAGCAGTGAAGCGGGGTATTCCTACGAGCAGTACTTC
CDR3: CASSEAGYSYEQYF

J: TRBJ2-2
size: .
V: TRBV27
D: .
DNA: TGTGCCAGCAGTTTATATAGGTACAGGGCAAACACCGGGGAGCTGTTTTTT
CDR3: CASSLYRYRANTGELFF

J: TRBJ1-6
size: many
V: TRBV12-3/TRBV12-4
D: .
DNA: TGTGCCAGCAACTGGGGGGTGTCGAATTCACCCCTCCACTTT
CDR3: CASNWGVSNSPLHF

J: TRBJ1-3
size: .
V: TRBV13
D: TRBD1
DNA: TGTGCCAGCAGCCCCCGACAGGGGGGCGCTGGAAACACCATATATTTT
CDR3: CASSPRQGGAGNTIYF

J: TRBJ2-5
size: .
V: TRBV5-1
D: TRBD2
DNA: TGCGCCAGCAGCCTAGGGACTAGCGGGAGAACTTCGGAGACCCAGTACTTC
CDR3: CASSLGTSGRTSETQYF

J: TRBJ1-4
size: many
V: TRBV11-2
D: TRBD1
DNA: TGTGCCAGCAGCTTAGATCCCGGACAGGCGTTTTCAACTAATGAAAAACTGTTTTTT
CDR3: CASSLDPGQAFSTNEKLFF

J: TRBJ1-5
size: .
V: TRBV4-1
D: .
DNA: TGCGCCAGCAGCCAACCGGGGACCGATCAGCCCCAGCATTTT
CDR3: CASSQPGTDQPQHF

J: TRBJ1-1
size: .
V: TRBV7-3
D: .
DNA: TGTGCCAGCAGCTACGGGCCGGGAGCTGAAGCTTTCTTT
CDR3: CASSYGPGAEAFF

J: TRBJ2-1
size: few
V: TRBV7-9
D: .
DNA: TGTGCCAGCAGCTTATTACGGGGCCCCTTCAATGAGCAGTTCTTC
CDR3: CASSLLRGPFNEQFF

J: TRBJ1-1
size: many
V: TRBV5-1
D: .
DNA: TGCGCCAGCAGTACGGGGTACACTGAAGCTTTCTTT
CDR3: CASSTGYTEAFF

J: TRBJ2-5
size: .
V: TRBV13
D: .
DNA: TGTGCCAGCAGCACAAGTCATGGGACCCAGTACTTC
CDR3: CASSTSHGTQYF